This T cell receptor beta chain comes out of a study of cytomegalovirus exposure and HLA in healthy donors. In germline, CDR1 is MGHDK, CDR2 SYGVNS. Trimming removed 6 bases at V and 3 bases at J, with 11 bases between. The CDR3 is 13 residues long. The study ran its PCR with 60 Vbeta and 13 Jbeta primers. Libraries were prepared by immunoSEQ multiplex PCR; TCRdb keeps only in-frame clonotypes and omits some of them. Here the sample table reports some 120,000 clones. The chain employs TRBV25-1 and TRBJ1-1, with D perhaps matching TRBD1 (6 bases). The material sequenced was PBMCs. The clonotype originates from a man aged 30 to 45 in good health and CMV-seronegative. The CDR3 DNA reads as TGTGCCAGCAGAAGGGACAAGGACACTGAAGCTTTCTTT. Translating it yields CASRRDKDTEAFF.